This T cell receptor (beta chain) was recovered during a study of T cells after yellow fever vaccination. The study's findings and limits: The bulk population could contribute abundant contaminating clonotypes to FACS-sorted repertoires.

This clonotype was found a few times. Its matching antigen is unknown. MiXCR, run by TCRdb on the 5' RACE reads, gives a single entry per CDR3 protein. The sample lists about 580,000 distinct CDR3 sequences; 17% were seen once. The CDR3 runs to 13 residues. The germline V gene has CDR1 SQVTM and CDR2 ANQGSEA. Trimming pared 8 bases from V and 5 bases from J, leaving 18 bases between. The sample here was PBMCs, taken less than 6 days after the first yellow fever vaccination. The source of this sequence is a man between 18 and 35 years old who received the YFV17D yellow fever vaccine. The chain couples TRBV29-1 to TRBJ2-5, with D possibly called TRBD1 or TRBD2 (5 bases each). The CDR3 coding sequence is TGCAGCTATTTCCGGGGACGAAGGGAGACCCAGTACTTC. Its protein is CSYFRGRRETQYF. The full variable domain, in which reference TRBV29-1 and TRBJ2-5 provide the parts outside the CDR3, is SAVISQKPSRDICQRGTSLTIQCQVDSQVTMMFWYRQQPGQSLTLIATANQGSEATYESGFVIDKFPISRPNLTFSTLTVSNMSPEDSSIYLCSYFRGRRETQYFGPGTRLLVL.